This paragraph reports one T cell receptor beta chain. Its antigen is still unknown. These data originate in a study of shared clonotypes between healthy human individuals. Study-wide points: The authors sampled blood alone, and tissue repertoires likely differ.

V gave up 0 bases and J gave up 5 bases, with 14 bases separating them. The CDR3 consists of 16 residues. Germline-derived CDR1 and CDR2 are MGHRA and YSYEKL. Using immunoSEQ multiplex PCR, the repertoire was profiled, and TCRdb retains in-frame clones only, with some absent. This sample has roughly 1,600,000 clones, with approximately 98.5% found just once. The sequenced sample consisted of naive CD4+ T cells sorted from blood. Subset described: CD45RA+ positively selected. The V and J genes are TRBV4-1 and TRBJ2-1, with D possibly being TRBD2 (6 bases). This clonotype originated in a man aged 25-45 years in good health. The CDR3 DNA follows: TGCGCCAGCAGCCAAGAGGGGGGTGGCAGGGACAATGAGCAGTTCTTC. Its protein is CASSQEGGGRDNEQFF.